Below, one T cell receptor (beta chain) is given with its context. No antigen is known for it. The data derive from a study of cytomegalovirus exposure and HLA in healthy donors. Regarding the study as a whole: Cytomegalovirus association was assigned to about 180 TCR beta chains.

Germline loops: CDR1 MNHNY, CDR2 SVGAGI (reference sequence). Unmatched junction bases numbered 2, after V lost 4 bases and J lost 5 bases. The CDR3 covers 13 residues. The PCR employed 60 Vbeta primers together with 13 Jbeta primers. Method: immunoSEQ multiplex PCR; TCRdb's copy keeps in-frame clones and lacks some. The repertoire holds 110,000 to 150,000 clones, with about 72% as singletons. Every donor was a healthy person donating bone marrow. The sample consisted of PBMCs. The chain combines TRBV6-6 with TRBJ1-2, with 9 bases identical to TRBD1. The clonotype originates from a man aged 40-55 years in good health and CMV-seronegative. CDR3: CASSWDREYGYTF. The CDR3 nucleotides are TGTGCCAGCAGTTGGGACAGGGAGTATGGCTACACCTTC.